This TCR beta chain was sequenced during a study of T cell responses to AZD1222 COVID-19 vaccine. Study conclusions and caveats: In a largely white British group with more females than males, clonal diversity was possibly underestimated. With two AZD1222 doses given, Spike-specific TCR breadth and depth both rose. Of the AZD1222 recipients, only 5 to 7 were seropositive at baseline.

For this clone: The antigen remains unidentified.

Germline V gene sequence: CDR1 MDHEN, CDR2 SYDVKM. V lost 7 bases to trimming and J lost 5 bases; unmatched junction nucleotides: 9. This CDR3 comprises 14 residues. The assay was immunoSEQ multiplex PCR, and TCRdb's table has in-frame clones only and misses some. The sample gives 90,000 to 120,000 clones, over 80% of which show up once; about 8.1% is in the top ten. The rearrangement uses TRBV28 and TRBJ1-1, with 8 bases that match TRBD1. The clonotype comes from an adult who received the AZD1222 COVID-19 vaccine. The sequencing used peripheral blood, collected 28 days after the second AZD1222 dose. The CDR3, as DNA: TGTGCCAGCACCGAAAGGACAGGGCGGACTGAAGCTTTCTTT. Translated: CASTERTGRTEAFF.